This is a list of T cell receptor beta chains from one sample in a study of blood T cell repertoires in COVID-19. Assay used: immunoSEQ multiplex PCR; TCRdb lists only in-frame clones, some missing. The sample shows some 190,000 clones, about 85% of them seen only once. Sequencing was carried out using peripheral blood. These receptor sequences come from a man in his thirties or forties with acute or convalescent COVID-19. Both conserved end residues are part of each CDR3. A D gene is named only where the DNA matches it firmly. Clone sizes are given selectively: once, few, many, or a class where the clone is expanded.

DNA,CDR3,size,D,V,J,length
TGCGCCAGCAGCATGGGACAGGGTTATTCACCCCTCCACTTT,CASSMGQGYSPLHF,.,TRBD1,TRBV5-1,TRBJ1-6,14
TGTGCCAGCAGCCCCCGGACAGGGGAAAAGACTGAAGCTTTCTTT,CASSPRTGEKTEAFF,.,TRBD1,TRBV14,TRBJ1-1,15
TGCGCCAGCAGCCAAGCTTTCCGAACTCTCACTGAAGCTTTCTTT,CASSQAFRTLTEAFF,.,.,TRBV4-1,TRBJ1-1,15
TGCGCCAGCTCGGGGGGTCGATCCTACAATGAGCAGTTCTTC,CASSGGRSYNEQFF,.,TRBD2,TRBV5-1,TRBJ2-1,14
TGTGCCAGCAGCCAAGTCTTTGCGGTTGGATTTAATGAGCAGTTCTTC,CASSQVFAVGFNEQFF,.,.,TRBV4-2,TRBJ2-1,16
TGTGCCAGCTCATCACAGAGGGCAACTAATGAAAAACTGTTTTTT,CASSSQRATNEKLFF,.,.,TRBV18,TRBJ1-4,15
TGTGCCAGCAGCCCTAAACTAGCGGGAGCTCTACACGAGCAGTACTTC,CASSPKLAGALHEQYF,.,TRBD2,TRBV9,TRBJ2-7,16
TGCGCCAGTATACTATCGGGACAGTCGAATTTCTTT,CASILSGQSNFF,.,TRBD1,TRBV10-1,TRBJ1-1,12
TGTGCCAGCAGCTTGGGGGATTCAGGGGGCGGTGAAAAACTGTTTTTT,CASSLGDSGGGEKLFF,.,TRBD1,TRBV5-5,TRBJ1-4,16
TGTGCCAGCAGTTCATGGTCGGGCAATCAGCCCCAGCATTTT,CASSSWSGNQPQHF,.,.,TRBV28,TRBJ1-5,14
TGTGCCAGCACCCAATGGGGACAGGGTAGAGAAAAACTGTTTTTT,CASTQWGQGREKLFF,.,TRBD1,TRBV6-5,TRBJ1-4,15
TGTGCCAGCAGCTCTGGGGAAATACAGGGTGCTGGAAACACCATATATTTT,CASSSGEIQGAGNTIYF,.,.,TRBV7-9,TRBJ1-3,17
TGCGCCAGCAGTACGACGAACCGGGGGGCTGGAAACACCATATATTTT,CASSTTNRGAGNTIYF,many,.,TRBV5-1,TRBJ1-3,16
TGTGCCAGCAGCCGTCTAGCGGGGGGCACAGATACGCAGTATTTT,CASSRLAGGTDTQYF,.,TRBD2,TRBV3-1/TRBV3-2,TRBJ2-3,15
TGTGCCAGCAGTCGAGGGGGCATTAACTATGGCTACACCTTC,CASSRGGINYGYTF,.,TRBD1,TRBV28,TRBJ1-2,14
TGCGCCAGCAGCTTACAGGGGGGTGTCACTGAAGCTTTCTTT,CASSLQGGVTEAFF,.,TRBD1,TRBV10-2,TRBJ1-1,14
TGCGCCAGCAGCCGTCCCGGGGAAACAGATACGCAGTATTTT,CASSRPGETDTQYF,.,.,TRBV5-1,TRBJ2-3,14
TGTGCCAGCAGCTCTTACAGGGGAGCGTCCTATGGCTACACCTTC,CASSSYRGASYGYTF,.,TRBD1,TRBV11-2,TRBJ1-2,15
TGCGCCAGCAGCAACGGGACTGGTAATGAAAAACTGTTTTTT,CASSNGTGNEKLFF,.,.,TRBV5-1,TRBJ1-4,14
TGTGCCAGCAGTCCGCGGAGTAATGAAAAACTGTTTTTT,CASSPRSNEKLFF,.,.,TRBV3-1/TRBV3-2,TRBJ1-4,13
TGTGCCAGCAGCGTAGGGGGCGGGGCAAACACCGGGGAGCTGTTTTTT,CASSVGGGANTGELFF,.,.,TRBV9,TRBJ2-2,16
TGTGCCAGCAGCCAGCGGGGGCAGGTAGATACGCAGTATTTT,CASSQRGQVDTQYF,once,.,TRBV3-1/TRBV3-2,TRBJ2-3,14
TGTGCCAGCAGCCCAACAGGGGGCAGAGAGACCCAGTACTTC,CASSPTGGRETQYF,.,TRBD1,TRBV7-6,TRBJ2-5,14
TGTGCCAGCAGCTTAACGCCAGTCCCGAACTATGGCTACACCTTC,CASSLTPVPNYGYTF,.,.,TRBV7-3,TRBJ1-2,15
TGTGCCAGCAGCAACCAGGGTAAAGAGACCCAGTACTTC,CASSNQGKETQYF,.,.,TRBV7-9,TRBJ2-5,13
TGTGCCTGGAGACCACAGGGAAATTCACCCCTCCACTTT,CAWRPQGNSPLHF,.,.,TRBV30,TRBJ1-6,13
TGTGCCAGCAGTGCCACCATTTACTTGCTAGCGGGAGGGTACGCCTACGAGCAGTACTTC,CASSATIYLLAGGYAYEQYF,.,TRBD2,TRBV6-4,TRBJ2-7,20
TGTGCCAGCAGGTCGGGACAGGGTGACGAGCAGTACTTC,CASRSGQGDEQYF,.,TRBD1,TRBV28,TRBJ2-7,13
TGTGCCAGCAGCTCCCAGAGACAGACTGAAGCTTTCTTT,CASSSQRQTEAFF,.,.,TRBV11-1,TRBJ1-1,13
TGTGCCAGCAGGATCCCGGGACAGAAAACCGGGGAGCTGTTTTTT,CASRIPGQKTGELFF,.,TRBD1,TRBV11-2,TRBJ2-2,15
TGTGCCAGCAGCCAACGCGGGACAGCGAACACTGAAGCTTTCTTT,CASSQRGTANTEAFF,once,TRBD1,TRBV3-1/TRBV3-2,TRBJ1-1,15
TGTGCCAGCAGCCCCGGACTAGCGGGGTACGAGCAGTACTTC,CASSPGLAGYEQYF,.,TRBD2,TRBV9,TRBJ2-7,14
TGTGCCAGCAGTCCAGGGGTCACAGATACGCAGTATTTT,CASSPGVTDTQYF,few,.,TRBV5-6,TRBJ2-3,13
TGTGCCAGCAGTGAAGCGGGGGCGCCGACTGAAGCTTTCTTT,CASSEAGAPTEAFF,.,.,TRBV6-1,TRBJ1-1,14
TGTGCCAGCAGGGAGGTCCTGAACACTGAAGCTTTCTTT,CASREVLNTEAFF,.,.,TRBV6-5,TRBJ1-1,13
TGTGCCAGCAGCTGGGGACTCCTGGGCTCTGGAAACACCATATATTTT,CASSWGLLGSGNTIYF,.,.,TRBV11-1,TRBJ1-3,16
TGCGCCAGCAGCCACTCAGGGGCTAGCGGGAGGGGAGTAGATACGCAGTATTTT,CASSHSGASGRGVDTQYF,.,TRBD2,TRBV4-1,TRBJ2-3,18
TGTGCCATCAGTGAAGCAAATTCACCCCTCCACTTT,CAISEANSPLHF,.,.,TRBV10-3,TRBJ1-6,12
TGTGCCAGCAGTATTCGAGGTACTGAAGCTTTCTTT,CASSIRGTEAFF,.,.,TRBV28,TRBJ1-1,12
TGCGCCAGCAGAGCGCAGGCGGGGGGCTACACCTTC,CASRAQAGGYTF,.,.,TRBV10-2,TRBJ1-2,12
TGTGCCAGCAGCTTTCACTGGGCCACGGCGGCGGGGGGGCACAATGAGCAGTTCTTC,CASSFHWATAAGGHNEQFF,.,TRBD2,TRBV14,TRBJ2-1,19
TGTGCCAGCAGCGAGTGGACTAGCGCGCAGTATTTT,CASSEWTSAQYF,.,TRBD2,TRBV13,TRBJ2-3,12
TGTGCCAGCAGTGATGTCCCAGGGCCCGACTATGGCTACACCTTC,CASSDVPGPDYGYTF,.,.,TRBV6-1,TRBJ1-2,15
TGCGCCAGCAGCCAGGGGGACAGGATCTACGAGCAGTACTTC,CASSQGDRIYEQYF,once,TRBD1,TRBV4-1,TRBJ2-7,14
TGTGCCAGCAGCCGAACAGGGTCCTTCGGTGAGCCCCAGCATTTT,CASSRTGSFGEPQHF,.,.,TRBV3-1/TRBV3-2,TRBJ1-5,15
TGCGCCAGCAGGACCGGGAGTAATAACAACCAAGAGACCCAGTACTTC,CASRTGSNNNQETQYF,.,.,TRBV5-1,TRBJ2-5,16
TGTGCCAGTAGTACCCGACAGGTGGTTAATGAAAAACTGTTTTTT,CASSTRQVVNEKLFF,.,.,TRBV19,TRBJ1-4,15
TGTGCCAGCAGCCGCCCAGGGATGGGTGAAAAACTGTTTTTT,CASSRPGMGEKLFF,.,.,TRBV7-9,TRBJ1-4,14
TGTGCCACCAGTGATACTACCCGCGGGGCAGGGCGTAGCAATGAGCAGTTCTTC,CATSDTTRGAGRSNEQFF,.,.,TRBV24-1,TRBJ2-1,18
TGCGCCAGCAGCCAAGGGACAGGAGATAGAAACACCATATATTTT,CASSQGTGDRNTIYF,.,TRBD1,TRBV4-1,TRBJ1-3,15
TGTGCCAGCAGTTACTCGGCGTACCCGGCGGATGGCTACACCTTC,CASSYSAYPADGYTF,.,.,TRBV6-5,TRBJ1-2,15
TGTGCCAGCAGCTTAGCGAGACAGGGGGGGACTGAAGCTTTCTTT,CASSLARQGGTEAFF,.,TRBD1,TRBV7-8,TRBJ1-1,15
TGTGCCAGCAGTGAAGTAGGCGGCAACGAGCAGTACTTC,CASSEVGGNEQYF,.,.,TRBV2,TRBJ2-7,13